The 16 T cell receptor beta chains below come from one sample, sequenced in a study of Tregs in tolerant kidney transplant recipients. The assay was immunoSEQ multiplex PCR, and TCRdb's table has in-frame clones only and misses some. The data show tens of thousands of clones, with about 89% seen just once and 0.55% to 0.85% held by the top ten. Sequencing was done on a sample of Tregs from blood. Receptors originate from a human donor in good health.

The genes are TRBV19 and TRBJ1-1, with 10 bases that match TRBD1. There are 15 residues in the CDR3. CDR1 and CDR2 from the germline V gene are LNHDA and SQIVND (reference sequence). After removal of 5 bases from V and 3 bases from J, the junction contained 6 bases not matched to a gene. The CDR3 loop is CASSFRTGGYTEAFF. For the CDR3, the DNA is TGTGCCAGTAGTTTTAGGACAGGGGGGTACACTGAAGCTTTCTTT.

J is TRBJ1-2 and V is TRBV19; D unresolved. The ends were cut back, 6 bases at V and 2 bases at J, with 13 bases in the middle. Looked up from germline, CDR1 is LNHDA and CDR2 is SQIVND (reference sequence). The CDR3 has 14 residues. Here the CDR3 DNA reads TGTGCCAGTAGAAGCTCCGGGTTCAACTATGGCTACACCTTC. Translating it yields CASRSSGFNYGYTF.

The chain uses TRBV18 and TRBJ1-1; no clear D gene. Trimming took 6 bases from V and 1 from J, leaving 6 bases between them. Germline V gene data show CDR1 as KGHSH and CDR2 as LQKENI. The CDR3 sequence is 12 residues long. Here the CDR3 DNA reads TGTGCCAGCTCGGCTGCGAACACTGAAGCTTTCTTT. It translates to CASSAANTEAFF.

V usage is TRBV5-1 and J usage is TRBJ1-1, with 9 bases fitting TRBD1. The CDR3 runs to 15 residues. V dropped 5 bases and J dropped 2; count of bases not matched to a gene: 7. Germline CDR1 SGHRS, CDR2 YFSETQ. CDR3 in DNA: TGCGCCAGCAGGAGGGTGGGACAGGGAAACACTGAAGCTTTCTTT. It codes for CASRRVGQGNTEAFF.

The J gene is TRBJ2-1, the V gene TRBV6-5; TRBD1 aligns across 9 bases. CDR1 is MNHEY and CDR2 is SVGAGI in the germline V gene. The J segment lost 7 bases and the V segment lost 2 bases, leaving 9 bases of the junction unmatched. The CDR3 contains 16 residues. Written as DNA, the CDR3 is TGTGCCAGCAGTTACCAGGGACAGGGAAGGAATAATGAGCAGTTCTTC. Encoded protein: CASSYQGQGRNNEQFF.

This rearrangement joins TRBV7-9 to TRBJ2-7; perhaps D is TRBD1 or TRBD2 (6 bases each). The CDR3 is 14 residues long. V gave up 8 bases and J gave up 0 bases, with 14 bases separating them. CDR1 SEHNR and CDR2 FQNEAQ come from the germline V gene (reference sequence). The CDR3 region has the DNA TGTGCCAGCTCTCAGGGGAGGCCCTCCTACGAGCAGTACTTC. Translation: CASSQGRPSYEQYF.

V usage is TRBV19 and J usage is TRBJ2-4, with 8 bases fitting TRBD1. This CDR3 is built from 15 residues. Germline V gene sequence: CDR1 LNHDA, CDR2 SQIVND (reference sequence). Losses at the gene ends were 10 bases for V and 6 bases for J; bases not matched to a gene: 14. The CDR3 region has the DNA TGTGCCACCACCCGGGGGACAGGCAACACAAACATTCAGTACTTC. Its translation: CATTRGTGNTNIQYF. Full variable domain (outside the CDR3, taken from reference TRBV19 and TRBJ2-4): DGGITQSPKYLFRKEGQNVTLSCEQNLNHDAMYWYRQDPGQGLRLIYYSQIVNDFQKGDIAEGYSVSREKKESFPLTVTSAQKNPTAFYLCATTRGTGNTNIQYFGAGTRLSVL.

The CDR3 is CASSLGGSGNTIYF. DNA of the CDR3: TGTGCCAGCAGCTTGGGGGGCTCTGGAAACACCATATATTTT. The chain links TRBV5-5 to TRBJ1-3, with D uncertain. The CDR3 runs to 14 residues. Germline loops: CDR1 SGHKS, CDR2 YYEKEE (reference sequence). Trimming removed 0 bases at V and 0 bases at J, with 4 bases between.

The chain links TRBV7-9 to TRBJ2-5; weak D call: TRBD1 (6 bases). The tail of the sequence fits TRBJ2-7 better, so the J call may be wrong. This CDR3 has 14 residues. CDR1 is SEHNR, CDR2 FQNEAQ, per germline (reference sequence). The CDR3 is CASSFRGSFYEQYF. For the CDR3, the DNA is TGTGCCAGCAGCTTCAGGGGTTCCTTCTACGAGCAGTACTTC.

This clone was detected only once. The chain carries TRBV4-1 and TRBJ1-5, with 8 nucleotides matching TRBD1. V shed 1 base, J shed 7 bases, and the junction held 6 bases outside the gene matches. The germline V gene encodes CDR1 MGHRA and CDR2 YSYEKL. The CDR3 loop spans 15 amino acids. In DNA, the CDR3 is TGCGCCAGCAGCCAAGCTGGACAGGGCTGGCAGCCCCAGCATTTT. It is translated as CASSQAGQGWQPQHF.

The genes are TRBV6-5 and TRBJ1-1; 7 nucleotides match TRBD1. The trim removed 0 bases at V and 0 bases at J, leaving 1 base unmatched. The CDR3 extends over 15 amino acids. CDR1 and CDR2 from the germline V gene are MNHEY and SVGAGI. The CDR3 protein is CASSYSGTVNTEAFF. The DNA of the CDR3 is TGTGCCAGCAGTTACTCCGGGACAGTGAACACTGAAGCTTTCTTT.

The genes are TRBV7-9 and TRBJ2-3; D unresolved. Germline lookup yields CDR1 SEHNR and CDR2 FQNEAQ (reference sequence). Trimming took 2 bases from V and 6 from J, leaving 3 bases between them. CDR3 length equals 11 residues. DNA for the CDR3: TGTGCCAGCAGCTTAACGGATACGCAGTATTTT. This codes for CASSLTDTQYF. The full variable domain, with the rest looked up from reference TRBV7-9 and TRBJ2-3, is DTGVSQNPRHKITKRGQNVTFRCDPISEHNRLYWYRQTLGQGPEFLTYFQNEAQLEKSRLLSDRFSAERPKGSFSTLEIQRTEQGDSAMYLCASSLTDTQYFGPGTRLTVL.

The chain joins TRBV5-1 to TRBJ2-3; D is ambiguous. Germline loops: CDR1 SGHRS, CDR2 YFSETQ. This CDR3 contains 12 residues. Deletions cut 0 bases from V and 5 bases from J, with 4 bases between. CDR3 in amino acids: CASSLVGDTQYF. The CDR3 DNA follows: TGCGCCAGCAGCTTGGTGGGAGATACGCAGTATTTT.

The CDR3 DNA reads as TGTGCCAGCAGCAACAGGGGCACAGATACGCAGTATTTT. Translating gives CASSNRGTDTQYF. The chain uses TRBV7-2 and TRBJ2-3, with D possibly matching TRBD1 (6 bases). The V gene's germline CDR1 is SGHTA and CDR2 FQGNSA. The V end was cut by 5 bases, the J end by 1 base, with 7 bases between. This CDR3 has 13 residues. The full variable domain, in which reference TRBV7-2 and TRBJ2-3 provide the parts outside the CDR3, is GAGVSQSPSNKVTEKGKDVELRCDPISGHTALYWYRQSLGQGLEFLIYFQGNSAPDKSGLPSDRFSAERTGGSVSTLTIQRTQQEDSAVYLCASSNRGTDTQYFGPGTRLTVL.

The CDR3 bases are TGTGCCAGCAGACCCAGCCATAGCTTCCAAGAGACCCAGTACTTC. Translated, it gives CASRPSHSFQETQYF. V gene TRBV6-5 combines with J gene TRBJ2-5; D gene unclear. This CDR3 is 15 amino acids long. Trimming removed 6 bases from V and 1 base from J, with 15 bases in between. Per the germline V gene, CDR1 is MNHEY and CDR2 is SVGAGI.

The CDR3 DNA follows: TGTGCCAGCAGCTTTCAATTAGGGGTCGGTTCACCCCTCCACTTT. This codes for CASSFQLGVGSPLHF. This chain links TRBV11-2 with TRBJ1-6, with D perhaps TRBD1 (5 bases). The CDR3 is made up of 15 amino acids. Germline CDR1 reads SGHAT; CDR2 reads FQNNGV. Trimming pared 3 bases from V and 9 bases from J, leaving 15 bases between.